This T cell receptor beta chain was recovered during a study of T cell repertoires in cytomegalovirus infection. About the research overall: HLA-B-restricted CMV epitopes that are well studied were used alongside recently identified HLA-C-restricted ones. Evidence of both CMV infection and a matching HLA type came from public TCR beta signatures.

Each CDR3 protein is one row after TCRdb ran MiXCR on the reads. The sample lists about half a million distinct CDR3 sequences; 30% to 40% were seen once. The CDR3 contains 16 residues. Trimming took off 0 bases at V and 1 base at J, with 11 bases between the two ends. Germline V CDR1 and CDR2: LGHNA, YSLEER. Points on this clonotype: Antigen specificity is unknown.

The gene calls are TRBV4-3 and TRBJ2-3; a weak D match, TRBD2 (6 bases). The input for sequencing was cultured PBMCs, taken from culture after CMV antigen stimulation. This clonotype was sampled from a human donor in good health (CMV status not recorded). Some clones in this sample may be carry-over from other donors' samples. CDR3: CASSQDSGRGTDTQYF. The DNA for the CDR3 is TGCGCCAGCAGCCAAGATTCCGGGAGAGGCACAGATACGCAGTATTTT.